The 21 T cell receptor beta chains presented below share a single source sample, sequenced in a study of blood T cells in healthy people across ages. The use of a sample-barcoded 5' primer and a J-beta primer mix characterized a second PCR of roughly 6 to 11 cycles. One entry per CDR3 protein results from TCRdb running MiXCR on the 5' RACE reads. The sample records roughly 830,000 distinct CDR3 sequences, approximately 65% being singletons. Material: blood. The source is a man aged 25-45 years in good health.

The chain carries TRBV5-4 and TRBJ2-4; D gene uncertain. TRBJ2-7 explains the end of the DNA better; the J call may be wrong. The CDR3 runs to 15 residues. Germline V CDR1 and CDR2: SGHNT, YYREEE (reference sequence). This CDR3 is CASSILGNQLYEQYF. The CDR3, as DNA: TGTGCCAGCAGCATCCTGGGTAACCAGCTCTACGAGCAGTACTTC.

CDR3 sequence reads: CASSQTVYYNEQYF. The CDR3 coding sequence is TGTGCCAGCAGCCAGACTGTTTATTACAATGAGCAGTACTTC. J is TRBJ2-4 and V is TRBV14, with D uncertain. Germline V gene lookup returns CDR1 SGHDN and CDR2 FVKESK. The CDR3 extends over 14 amino acids. V was pared by 3 bases and J by 13 bases, with 19 bases between.

The V call is TRBV5-1, the J call TRBJ1-1, with D perhaps matching TRBD1 (6 bases). There are 15 residues in the CDR3. V gave up 0 bases and J gave up 5 bases, with 14 bases separating them. CDR1 is SGHRS and CDR2 is YFSETQ in the germline V gene. This chain's CDR3 is CASSLAGGRGTEAFF. CDR3 sequence (DNA): TGCGCCAGCAGCTTGGCCGGGGGGCGCGGGACTGAAGCTTTCTTT.

This clonotype has more than one count but fewer than ten. This chain joins TRBV12-3 or TRBV12-4 and TRBJ2-5; no clear D. Between the trimmed V and J ends, which lost 7 bases and 4 bases, there was a span of 7 bases. This CDR3 region has 11 residues. CDR3 nucleotide sequence: TGTGCCAGCAAGGATTTAGAGACCCAGTACTTC. Translation: CASKDLETQYF.

The genes are TRBV7-8 and TRBJ2-4; D gene unclear. The DNA matches TRBJ2-7 better at its end, which makes the J call doubtful. This CDR3 region has 13 residues. The V gene's germline CDR1 is SGHVS and CDR2 FQNEAQ. The CDR3 DNA reads TGTGCCAGCAGCTTAGTCCCAACGGGCGAGCAGTACTTC. Amino acid sequence: CASSLVPTGEQYF.

The rearrangement joins TRBV7-2 to TRBJ2-6; tentative D call: TRBD1 (7 bases). Per the germline V gene, CDR1 is SGHTA and CDR2 is FQGNSA. The germline V and J ends were trimmed by 6 bases and 2 bases, with 14 bases remaining between them. The CDR3 totals 16 residues. DNA of the CDR3: TGTGCCAGCAGGCAGGGGGGAGCGACTGGGGCCAACGTCCTGACTTTC. This encodes CASRQGGATGANVLTF.

This clonotype was detected many times. This chain connects TRBV5-1 to TRBJ2-3; the D gene is possibly TRBD1 (5 bases). Germline CDR1 reads SGHRS; CDR2 reads YFSETQ. The CDR3 extends over 16 amino acids. Trimming removed 0 bases at V and 4 bases at J, with 15 bases between. The CDR3 DNA reads TGCGCCAGCAGCTTGGTGGGCAGGGCTTCAGCAGATACGCAGTATTTT. It translates to CASSLVGRASADTQYF.

This clonotype was seen only a few times. This chain's CDR3 is CSGLSGGPNYEQYF. The CDR3 DNA sequence: TGCAGCGGCCTGAGCGGGGGGCCGAACTACGAGCAGTACTTC. The rearrangement joins TRBV29-1 to TRBJ2-5; 9 positions agree with TRBD2. The end of the DNA fits TRBJ2-7 better, so the J call may be wrong. The CDR3 is made up of 14 amino acids. Germline V gene lookup returns CDR1 SQVTM and CDR2 ANQGSEA.

This chain connects TRBV5-1 to TRBJ2-5; D unresolved. The DNA end is more similar to TRBJ2-7, so the J call may be wrong. The CDR3 is made up of 14 amino acids. Germline loops: CDR1 SGHRS, CDR2 YFSETQ. For the CDR3, the DNA is TGCGCCAGCAGCTTGGTCGGCACGGCTGGCGAGCAGTACTTC. As protein: CASSLVGTAGEQYF.

The rearrangement uses TRBV7-9 and TRBJ2-1; D gene unclear. The CDR3 is 14 residues long. Trimming removed 3 bases at V and 5 bases at J, with 11 bases between. Germline V gives CDR1 SEHNR, CDR2 FQNEAQ (reference sequence). CDR3 coding DNA: TGTGCCAGCAGCTTCGCAGGCTGGAACAATGAGCAGTTCTTC. Amino acid sequence: CASSFAGWNNEQFF.

The chain uses TRBV7-2 and TRBJ1-2, with D possibly being TRBD1 (5 bases). The length of the CDR3 is 16 residues. V dropped 4 bases and J dropped 3 bases, with 18 bases sitting between them. Germline V gene lookup returns CDR1 SGHTA and CDR2 FQGNSA. The chain's CDR3 is CASSSPGGVFDYGYTF. CDR3 coding DNA: TGTGCCAGCAGCTCCCCCGGAGGGGTGTTTGACTATGGCTACACCTTC.

Many counts were recorded for this clonotype. This rearrangement joins TRBV9 to TRBJ2-5; TRBD2 matches 13 bases. With V trimmed by 0 bases and J by 6 bases, 11 bases remained unmatched. Germline V gene data show CDR1 as SGDLS and CDR2 as YYNGEE. The CDR3 runs 18 residues. In nucleotides, the CDR3 is TGTGCCAGCAGCGTAGGACTAGCGGGGGGACCAAGCAAAAAGACCCAGTACTTC. Translating it yields CASSVGLAGGPSKKTQYF.

A note on this clonotype: At one boundary the junction diverges from the germline segment, which might be a read error. The chain joins TRBV28 to TRBJ1-2; D is possibly TRBD1 (5 bases). CDR3 size: 15 residues. Germline CDR1 and CDR2: MDHEN and SYDVKM. In DNA form, the CDR3 reads TGTGCCAACAGTTTGGGGCAGGCCTTTAACTATGGCTACACCTTC. This codes for CANSLGQAFNYGYTF.

With respect to this clonotype: The junction differs from germline at one of its ends, possibly a read error. The genes are TRBV27 and TRBJ2-7, with TRBD1 identical over 10 bases. Germline V CDR1 and CDR2: MNHEY, SMNVEV (reference sequence). This CDR3 comprises 14 residues. The CDR3 region is CVSRRGQGWGEQYF. CDR3 nucleotide sequence: TGTGTCAGCCGAAGGGGACAGGGGTGGGGCGAGCAGTACTTC.

The V gene is TRBV9, the J gene TRBJ2-5, with 8 bases that match TRBD1. The last part of the DNA fits TRBJ2-7 better; the J call may be wrong. Germline values: CDR1 SGDLS, CDR2 YYNGEE. This CDR3 has 13 amino acids. The CDR3 protein is CASSVGTGNEQYF. The CDR3 nucleotides are TGTGCCAGCAGCGTAGGGACAGGGAACGAGCAGTACTTC.

The chain combines TRBV6-1 with TRBJ2-5; the match to TRBD1 covers 7 bases. Losses at the gene ends were 3 bases for V and 3 bases for J; bases not matched to a gene: 4. Germline-derived CDR1 and CDR2 are MNHNS and SASEGT. This CDR3 spans 14 amino acids. In DNA form, the CDR3 reads TGTGCCAGCAGTGACATTACAGGGGAAGAGACCCAGTACTTC. Protein product: CASSDITGEETQYF.

This clonotype occurred many times. The chain joins TRBV29-1 to TRBJ2-1, with 11 bases fitting TRBD1. Germline V lookup: CDR1 SQVTM, CDR2 ANQGSEA. CDR3 size: 13 residues. V dropped 6 bases and J dropped 9; count of bases not matched to a gene: 7. DNA for the CDR3: TGCAGCGTCCGGACAGGGGGCCGGACTGAGCAGTTCTTC. Residues: CSVRTGGRTEQFF.

The chain joins TRBV27 to TRBJ2-1; the match to TRBD1 covers 10 bases. This CDR3 spans 13 amino acids. Germline assignment: CDR1 MNHEY and CDR2 SMNVEV (reference sequence). V lost 3 bases and J lost 15; bases outside the gene matches: 8. The DNA for the CDR3 is TGTGCCAGCAGTTTTTCTGGGACAGGGGTGTCGTTCTTC. Protein sequence: CASSFSGTGVSFF.

The rearrangement links TRBV2 to TRBJ2-1, with 11 bases matching TRBD2. This CDR3 region has 15 residues. CDR1 is SNHLY, CDR2 FYNNEI, per germline. V shed 7 bases and J 3 bases; nucleotides not matched to a gene: 5. The CDR3 loop reads CASNGLAGGYNEQFF. As DNA, the CDR3 is TGTGCCAGCAACGGCCTAGCGGGGGGCTACAATGAGCAGTTCTTC.

This clonotype was detected a few times. The genes are TRBV7-8 and TRBJ2-5; D is tentatively TRBD1 or TRBD2 (5 bases each). CDR3 length: 17 amino acids. Germline CDR1 SGHVS, CDR2 FQNEAQ. V shed 1 base and J shed 6 bases, with 21 bases lying between them. The CDR3 protein is CASSLVGGRGAVKTQYF. CDR3 nucleotide sequence: TGTGCCAGCAGCTTAGTTGGTGGTAGGGGAGCTGTAAAGACCCAGTACTTC.

The chain joins TRBV5-1 to TRBJ2-4, with 9 bases that match TRBD1. The CDR3 is made up of 17 amino acids. Per the germline V gene, CDR1 is SGHRS and CDR2 is YFSETQ. V shed 5 bases and J 2 bases; nucleotides not matched to a gene: 11. CDR3 DNA: TGCGCCAGCAGAAGGACAGGGGACGAGTGGACCAAAAACATTCAGTACTTC. This encodes CASRRTGDEWTKNIQYF.